This TCR beta chain was found in a study of human T cells and chemical hapten exposure. Study as a whole: Patients had diphenylcyclopropenone applied to the scalp weekly throughout the roughly 24-week study.

Stated time point: patch test 1, 2 weeks after DPC sensitization. Treatment described: therapeutic diphenylcyclopropenone sensitization with weekly scalp DPC. In the library, unique molecular identifiers were attached to individual cDNA molecules. MiXCR, applied by TCRdb to the RACE reads, yields one record per CDR3 protein. The table lists around 76,000 distinct CDR3 sequences, approximately 10% of them singletons. Overall study results and limits: Compared to controls, expanded TCRs made significantly more large clusters of similar CDR3s.

Trimming cost V 4 bases and J 2 bases; bases outside gene matches: 4. The CDR3 runs 14 residues. Per germline, CDR1 SGHDT and CDR2 YYEEEE. Many counts were recorded for this clonotype. Its antigen is not known. The sequence came from a woman aged 60 to 75 with alopecia areata. Some clones in this sample may be carry-over from other donors' samples. Sequences were derived from whole blood, sampled in connection with sensitization to the hapten diphenylcyclopropenone (DPC). The chain links TRBV5-6 to TRBJ1-2; 8 bases map to TRBD1. The CDR3 DNA is TGTGCCAGCAGCCCGTGGACAGGGAACTATGGCTACACCTTC. It specifies CASSPWTGNYGYTF. Looking up the rest from reference TRBV5-6 and TRBJ1-2 gives the full variable domain: DAGVTQSPTHLIKTRGQQVTLRCSPKSGHDTVSWYQQALGQGPQFIFQYYEEEERQRGNFPDRFSGHQFPNYSSELNVNALLLGDSALYLCASSPWTGNYGYTFGSGTRLTVV.